This passage covers 3 T cell receptor beta chains from one sample sequenced in a study of T cell repertoires in cytomegalovirus infection. TCRdb re-analysed the reads in MiXCR, keeping a single row per CDR3 protein. The sample records about 680,000 distinct CDR3 sequences, about 24% being singletons. Sequenced material: CD8+ T cells from PBMCs. These receptors were obtained from a human donor in good health (CMV status not recorded). Some clones in this sample may be carry-over from other donors' samples.

CDR3 coding DNA: TGTGCCAGCAGTTTCTCCGGCCCGGGGGGAAATCAGCCCCAGCATTTT. This sequence encodes CASSFSGPGGNQPQHF. The chain has TRBV12-3 or TRBV12-4 and TRBJ1-5, with D possibly being TRBD1 (5 bases). The CDR3 is made up of 16 amino acids. With 3 bases removed from V and 4 bases from J, the gap between germline ends came to 16 bases.

With respect to this clonotype: The junction does not match germline at one end; this may be a read error. The rearrangement uses TRBV7-6 and TRBJ2-1; D gene ambiguous. Per the germline V gene, CDR1 is SGHVS and CDR2 is FNYEAQ. The CDR3 is 16 amino acids. CDR3 in amino acids: CASSLGLGGLHNEQFF. DNA for the CDR3: TGTGCTAGCAGCTTAGGGTTGGGTGGCCTCCACAATGAGCAGTTCTTC.

This clonotype was seen repeatedly, ten times or more. The genes are TRBV25-1 and TRBJ2-5; D not resolved. The CDR3 covers 16 residues. Germline V gene data show CDR1 as MGHDK and CDR2 as SYGVNS. V lost 1 base, J lost 2 bases, and 14 bases lay in between. In DNA, the CDR3 is TGTGCCAGCAGTGAATGGGGTGGCAGCCGGCAAGAGACCCAGTACTTC. Its protein is CASSEWGGSRQETQYF.